This TCR beta chain was retrieved from a study of T cells after yellow fever vaccination. Germline-derived CDR1 and CDR2 are SGHKS and YYEKEE (reference sequence). The CDR3 runs 14 residues. V gave up 4 bases and J gave up 6 bases, with 15 bases separating them. Using its own MiXCR run on the 5' RACE reads, TCRdb lists one record per CDR3 protein. The sample consists of 25,000 to 30,000 distinct CDR3 sequences, approximately 4.5% of them appearing once. In this sample, this clonotype turned up many times. Broader study findings: Relatively few clonotypes were ones that appeared in both CD4 and CD8 compartments.

Here the sequenced sample was PBMCs, either bulk or a sorted T-cell subset (CD4+, CD8+, memory, or dextramer-sorted; not recorded which), taken on the day of the yellow fever booster vaccination. The chain links TRBV5-5 to TRBJ2-3; the D gene could be TRBD1 or TRBD2 (5 bases each). This clonotype originated in a man aged 18 to 35 who received the YFV17D yellow fever vaccine. The CDR3 DNA sequence: TGTGCCAGCAGCGACGGGACGGAAGCTGATACGCAGTATTTT. It specifies CASSDGTEADTQYF.